The present TCR beta chain was sequenced within a study of liver allograft versus peripheral blood T cells. About the study: The authors compared T cell receptor repertoires in transplanted livers with recipients' peripheral blood repertoires.

J lost 4 bases, V lost 4 bases, and 4 bases had no gene match. This CDR3 region has 14 residues. CDR1 is LNHDA, CDR2 SQIVND, per germline (reference sequence). TCRdb re-called the reads through MiXCR, storing one row per CDR3 protein. This repertoire shows around 9,100 distinct CDR3 sequences, about 15% found once; its top ten account for around 2.9%. This clonotype was detected only once. A clone one base away is much larger, so this may be a read error. The V and J genes are TRBV19 and TRBJ2-7; 10 nucleotides agree with TRBD1. The source is a human patient who had a liver transplant. Some T cells may originate from the graft donor. In nucleotides, the CDR3 is TGTGCCAGTAGTACCGGGACAGGGGAATACGAGCAGTACTTC. It is translated as CASSTGTGEYEQYF.